These 24 T cell receptor beta chains were sequenced from one sample in a study of shared clonotypes between healthy human individuals. Sequencing was performed with immunoSEQ multiplex PCR; in TCRdb, only in-frame clones are kept and a portion is missing. The sample carries around 600,000 clones, around 96% recorded once. CD45RO negativity and positive selection for CCR7 defined naive CD8 cells, a population that excluded terminally differentiated effector memory CD45RA+ cells. Sequencing input: naive CD8+ T cells sorted from blood. Receptor source: a woman aged 25 to 39 in good health.

J is TRBJ2-7 and V is TRBV13; 9 positions match TRBD1. The CDR3 totals 17 residues. The germline gives CDR1 PRHDT, CDR2 FYEKMQ (reference sequence). Trimming removed 0 bases from V and 5 bases from J; junction bases left unmatched: 11. The CDR3 loop reads CASSLGGTGGTGNEQYF. The CDR3 region has the DNA TGTGCCAGCAGCTTAGGGGGGACCGGCGGGACAGGGAACGAGCAGTACTTC.

This clone has just one count. The chain uses TRBV7-6 and TRBJ2-1; 7 bases are a match to TRBD2. V lost 5 bases, J lost 2 bases, and 6 bases stayed unmatched. Germline V CDR1 and CDR2: SGHVS, FNYEAQ. The CDR3 has 15 amino acids. The CDR3 DNA follows: TGTGCCAGCAGCATTACGGGGGGTCCCTACAATGAGCAGTTCTTC. It codes for CASSITGGPYNEQFF.

A note on this clone: The identical CDR3 is also encoded by other nucleotide sequences in the sample. This chain uses TRBV2 with TRBJ2-7; TRBD1 matches at 9 bases. V shed 3 bases and J 4 bases; nucleotides not matched to a gene: 4. The CDR3 length is 14 residues. Germline V gene lookup returns CDR1 SNHLY and CDR2 FYNNEI. This CDR3 reads CASSDGTGRYEQYF. CDR3 nucleotides: TGTGCCAGCAGTGACGGGACAGGGAGGTACGAGCAGTACTTC. The whole variable domain, remainder taken from reference TRBV2 and TRBJ2-7, is EPEVTQTPSHQVTQMGQEVILRCVPISNHLYFYWYRQILGQKVEFLVSFYNNEISEKSEIFDDQFSVERPDGSNFTLKIRSTKLEDSAMYFCASSDGTGRYEQYFGPGTRLTVT.

The V gene is TRBV27, the J gene TRBJ2-1; weak D call: TRBD1 (6 bases). The CDR3 totals 16 residues. V dropped 3 bases and J dropped 4 bases, with 16 bases sitting between them. From germline, CDR1 is MNHEY and CDR2 SMNVEV (reference sequence). The CDR3, as DNA: TGTGCCAGCAGTTTTCTGACACGAGGGGGTTACAATGAGCAGTTCTTC. This encodes CASSFLTRGGYNEQFF.

This rearrangement joins TRBV5-4 to TRBJ2-3; D perhaps matches TRBD2 (6 bases). In germline, CDR1 is SGHNT, CDR2 YYREEE (reference sequence). Between the trimmed V and J ends, which lost 3 bases and 0 bases, there was a span of 14 bases. The CDR3 runs 16 residues. CDR3 residues: CASSSPGDPSTDTQYF. The CDR3 DNA is TGTGCCAGCAGCTCGCCGGGGGACCCGAGCACAGATACGCAGTATTTT.

This chain links TRBV4-1 with TRBJ1-1, with D possibly TRBD1 on 5 matching bases. Germline CDR1 is MGHRA and CDR2 is YSYEKL. Trimming cost V 7 bases and J 0 bases, with 15 bases left between them. The CDR3 extends over 15 amino acids. In DNA form, the CDR3 reads TGCGCCAGCAAGACGTCTATGGGGGTGAACACTGAAGCTTTCTTT. It specifies CASKTSMGVNTEAFF.

This rearrangement joins TRBV28 to TRBJ2-5; TRBD2 might be the D (5 bases). The J call is in doubt because the DNA end fits TRBJ2-7 better. Germline V gene lookup returns CDR1 MDHEN and CDR2 SYDVKM. This CDR3 contains 13 residues. The CDR3 here is CASSFTEAYEQYF. In nucleotides, the CDR3 is TGTGCCAGCAGTTTCACGGAGGCCTACGAGCAGTACTTC.

This clone was detected once. V gene TRBV5-1 combines with J gene TRBJ1-2; weak D call: TRBD1 (5 bases). V gave up 0 bases and J gave up 3 bases, with 12 bases separating them. CDR1 and CDR2 from the germline V gene are SGHRS and YFSETQ. The CDR3 is 15 residues long. The CDR3 sequence is CASSLEGYGYYGYTF. CDR3 DNA: TGCGCCAGCAGCTTGGAGGGGTACGGGTACTATGGCTACACCTTC.

This clone is a singleton in its sample. The chain is built from TRBV5-6 and TRBJ1-2; D might be TRBD1 (5 bases). This CDR3 has 14 amino acids. In germline, CDR1 is SGHDT, CDR2 YYEEEE. Trimming pared 0 bases from V and 4 bases from J, leaving 10 bases between. The CDR3 spells CASSLGQTFYGYTF. The DNA for the CDR3 is TGTGCCAGCAGCTTGGGACAGACCTTCTATGGCTACACCTTC.

Regarding this clone: Additional DNA sequences in this sample encode the identical CDR3. The rearrangement joins TRBV5-1 to TRBJ2-7; D gene uncertain. Germline V gives CDR1 SGHRS, CDR2 YFSETQ. The CDR3 runs 12 residues. Trimming took off 0 bases at V and 3 bases at J, with 4 bases between the two ends. The CDR3 sequence: CASSLDGYEQYF. The CDR3 coding sequence is TGCGCCAGCAGCTTGGATGGCTACGAGCAGTACTTC.

A few counts support this clone. The chain recombines TRBV5-6 with TRBJ1-1; unclear D gene. The germline V and J ends were trimmed by 3 bases and 3 bases, with 9 bases remaining between them. The CDR3 consists of 13 residues. The V gene's germline CDR1 is SGHDT and CDR2 YYEEEE. This chain's CDR3 is CASSSSSDTEAFF. The CDR3 region has the DNA TGTGCCAGCAGCTCGTCCAGTGACACTGAAGCTTTCTTT.

The chain has TRBV19 and TRBJ2-1, with TRBD1 matching over 9 bases. Germline lookup yields CDR1 LNHDA and CDR2 SQIVND (reference sequence). The CDR3 consists of 17 residues. J was trimmed by 3 bases and V by 6 bases; bases with no gene match: 12. CDR3 amino acids: CASRTTGGALIYNEQFF. CDR3 DNA sequence: TGTGCCAGTAGGACAACAGGGGGCGCCTTGATCTACAATGAGCAGTTCTTC.

The chain uses TRBV6-1 and TRBJ2-7; D call uncertain. The CDR3 contains 15 residues. The germline V gene has CDR1 MNHNS and CDR2 SASEGT. Trimming stripped 4 bases from V and 0 bases from J, with 13 bases between. Here the CDR3 reads CASSVTTGSSYEQYF. For the CDR3, the DNA is TGTGCCAGCAGTGTTACTACCGGTTCCTCCTACGAGCAGTACTTC.

This sequence joins TRBV19 and TRBJ2-1; 8 nucleotides match TRBD2. The CDR3 extends over 14 amino acids. Germline V gene data show CDR1 as LNHDA and CDR2 as SQIVND (reference sequence). Trimming removed 1 base from V and 12 bases from J; junction bases left unmatched: 8. In nucleotides, the CDR3 is TGTGCCAGTAGTATAGCAGCGGGAGAGTACGGGCAGTTCTTC. It is translated as CASSIAAGEYGQFF.

The V and J genes are TRBV4-1 and TRBJ2-5, with 9 bases matching TRBD1. V was clipped by 1 base and J by 4 bases; unmatched bases: 4. Germline V lookup: CDR1 MGHRA, CDR2 YSYEKL. This CDR3 is built from 15 residues. The CDR3 loop is CASSQGQGVRETQYF. In nucleotides, the CDR3 is TGCGCCAGCAGCCAAGGACAGGGGGTCCGAGAGACCCAGTACTTC.

To note about this clone: In the same sample, other DNA sequences code for this CDR3. The gene calls are TRBV19 and TRBJ2-7; 11 nucleotides agree with TRBD1. The J segment lost 4 bases and the V segment lost 3 bases, leaving 2 bases of the junction unmatched. Germline V gives CDR1 LNHDA, CDR2 SQIVND (reference sequence). This CDR3 has 14 residues. DNA for the CDR3: TGTGCCAGTAGTATCGGGACAGGGGGGTACGAGCAGTACTTC. Translation gives CASSIGTGGYEQYF.

This clone was detected once. This chain connects TRBV7-8 to TRBJ2-6; maybe TRBD1 (5 bases). V lost 0 bases, J lost 0 bases, and 12 bases lay in between. Per germline, CDR1 SGHVS and CDR2 FQNEAQ. This CDR3 has 18 residues. CDR3 in amino acids: CASSLAGREPSGANVLTF. The DNA of the CDR3 is TGTGCCAGCAGCTTAGCGGGCAGGGAACCCTCTGGGGCCAACGTCCTGACTTTC.

J is TRBJ1-3 and V is TRBV28; the match to TRBD1 covers 8 bases. Germline V CDR1 and CDR2: MDHEN, SYDVKM. The J segment lost 2 bases and the V segment lost 6 bases, leaving 6 bases of the junction unmatched. The CDR3 loop spans 15 amino acids. CDR3: CASSPAGGPGNTIYF. The CDR3 nucleotides are TGTGCCAGCAGCCCAGCAGGGGGCCCTGGAAACACCATATATTTT.

The J gene is TRBJ2-7, the V gene TRBV6-5; tentatively, D is TRBD2 (5 bases). CDR1 and CDR2 from the germline V gene are MNHEY and SVGAGI. There are 14 residues in the CDR3. Trimming took off 3 bases at V and 5 bases at J, with 14 bases between the two ends. CDR3 region: CASSYLGLQDEQYF. CDR3 DNA sequence: TGTGCCAGCAGTTATTTAGGACTGCAGGACGAGCAGTACTTC.

CDR3 nucleotides: TGTGCCAGTAGTATCCGAATAGGGACAGGTAGATACACCGGGGAGCTGTTTTTT. Its translation is CASSIRIGTGRYTGELFF. The chain has TRBV19 and TRBJ2-2; 8 bases align to TRBD1. Germline V CDR1 and CDR2: LNHDA, SQIVND (reference sequence). J was trimmed by 3 bases and V by 3 bases; bases with no gene match: 12. The CDR3 is made up of 18 amino acids.

J is TRBJ2-5 and V is TRBV28, with TRBD1 as a possible D gene (6 bases). The CDR3 consists of 15 residues. Trimming took 3 bases from V and 1 from J, leaving 12 bases between them. Germline assignment: CDR1 MDHEN and CDR2 SYDVKM. CDR3 sequence reads: CASSFQNRVQETQYF. CDR3 DNA: TGTGCCAGCAGTTTTCAAAACAGGGTCCAAGAGACCCAGTACTTC.

CDR3 in amino acids: CASSEARGGTDPNQPQHF. DNA for the CDR3: TGTGCCAGCAGTGAAGCGCGGGGGGGAACAGATCCCAATCAGCCCCAGCATTTT. V and J are TRBV2 and TRBJ1-5; tentative D call: TRBD1 (5 bases). V was trimmed by 0 bases and J by 3 bases, leaving 18 bases between them. Germline V CDR1 and CDR2: SNHLY, FYNNEI. The CDR3 runs to 18 residues.

This chain uses TRBV28 with TRBJ2-3; unclear D gene. CDR1 MDHEN and CDR2 SYDVKM come from the germline V gene. This CDR3 spans 14 amino acids. V was shortened by 3 bases and J by 0 bases, with 7 bases between the two germline ends. Here the CDR3 DNA reads TGTGCCAGCAGTTTCCCCCATAGCACAGATACGCAGTATTTT. Encoded protein: CASSFPHSTDTQYF.

The chain carries TRBV2 and TRBJ1-5, with 9 bases identical to TRBD1. The V gene end was trimmed by 8 bases and the J gene end by 2 bases; junction bases not matched to a gene: 13. CDR3 length: 17 residues. CDR1 and CDR2 (germline): SNHLY, FYNNEI. The DNA of the CDR3 is TGTGCCAGCCACCTCTCCTCCGGGACAGGGCGCAATCAGCCCCAGCATTTT. As protein: CASHLSSGTGRNQPQHF.